The subject of this entry is one T cell receptor (beta chain). Its antigen remains unidentified. The data originate from a study of a mutant IDH1 vaccine in newly diagnosed glioma. Clones were read by immunoSEQ multiplex PCR, and TCRdb kept only the in-frame ones, dropping some. Here the sample spans some 120,000 clones, 80% being singletons. Described time point: week 11, during vaccination. Vaccination comprised doses that each held 300 ug of mutant IDH1 20-mer peptide, plus topical imiquimod. V lost 3 bases, J lost 4 bases, and 7 bases stayed unmatched. The germline V gene encodes CDR1 SGHNT and CDR2 YYREEE (reference sequence). This CDR3 has 15 residues.

This TCR was sampled from a man aged 40-49 years with glioma. Sequenced here: PBMCs, sampled from a glioma patient whose treatment included an IDH1 peptide vaccine. The J gene is TRBJ2-1, the V gene TRBV5-4; 7 bases are shared with TRBD2. CDR3 nucleotide sequence: TGTGCCAGCAGCTCATCGCTAGCGGCGTACAATGAGCAGTTCTTC. This translates into CASSSSLAAYNEQFF.